This TCR beta chain was observed in a study of cytomegalovirus exposure and HLA in healthy donors. The study ran its PCR with 60 Vbeta and 13 Jbeta primers. Measured with immunoSEQ multiplex PCR; TCRdb has only the in-frame clones, and not every one. The sample lists some 150,000 clones; 65% to 80% were seen once. The CDR3 loop spans 14 amino acids. Trimming cost V 5 bases and J 2 bases, with 13 bases left between them. Germline CDR1 is LNHDA and CDR2 is SQIVND (reference sequence). This clone was seen more than once but under ten times. The chain couples TRBV19 to TRBJ2-7; no clear D gene. Specimen: PBMCs. This clonotype was sampled from a man aged 30 to 45 in good health and CMV-seronegative. As DNA, the CDR3 is TGTGCCAGTAGTTCTCGATCGCACACCTACGAGCAGTACTTC. Protein product: CASSSRSHTYEQYF.